This entry is about one T cell receptor (beta chain). Its antigen remains unknown. CDR3 length: 15 residues. CDR1 is MDHEN and CDR2 is SYDVKM in the germline V gene. Deletions cut 2 bases from V and 1 base from J, with 8 bases between. The source of the sample is a study of T cell responses to AZD1222 COVID-19 vaccine. Study information: Second-dose timings of about 4 or about 12 weeks were pooled. Broader study findings: CD4 TCRs covered the whole spike, strongest at regions 160-218 and 743-854. AZD1222 recipients seropositive at baseline numbered only six or seven. Possibly, clonal diversity was underestimated; donors were largely white British and included more females.

Sequencing used immunoSEQ multiplex PCR; TCRdb keeps in-frame clones, though not all of them. The sample holds more than 90,000 clones, roughly nine tenths seen once. The chain uses TRBV28 and TRBJ2-2, with D perhaps matching TRBD1 (6 bases). The sequence derives from an adult in good health. Sequencing used peripheral blood, obtained on day 0 of AZD1222 vaccination. The CDR3 region is CASSLGGLNTGELFF. For the CDR3, the DNA is TGTGCCAGCAGTTTAGGGGGCCTGAACACCGGGGAGCTGTTTTTT.